These 14 T cell receptor beta chains were all obtained from the same sample, sequenced in a study of regulatory T cells in long-lasting Graves disease. The sample's time point: newly diagnosed GD, antithyroid drugs for less than 3 months. The TCR library was made from RNA extracted from PBMCs. Arm-PCR of CDR3 regions and iRepertoire HTBI primers were used to build TCR beta libraries. TCRdb reprocessed the multiplex PCR reads via MiXCR and lists one record per CDR3 protein. Of about 470,000 distinct CDR3 sequences listed, 14% to 15% are singletons. These data are also associated with another study on T cells in Graves' hyperthyroidism and ophthalmopathy.

The specimen was peripheral blood mononuclear cells (PBMCs), collected at new diagnosis, from a patient treated with antithyroid drugs. Receptor source: a woman aged 25 to 39 with Graves disease.

This clonotype was seen a handful of times. The genes are TRBV14 and TRBJ2-3; D gene uncertain. The CDR3 runs 15 residues. From germline, CDR1 is SGHDN and CDR2 FVKESK. The V gene lost 4 bases and the J gene lost 1 base, with 12 bases spanning the gap. CDR3 in amino acids: CASSPSTFGTDTQYF. CDR3 DNA sequence: TGTGCCAGCAGCCCTAGTACCTTTGGCACAGATACGCAGTATTTT.

This clonotype was seen at least ten times. This chain uses TRBV28 with TRBJ1-5, with 8 bases identical to TRBD1. After removal of 3 bases from V and 3 bases from J, the junction contained 4 bases not matched to a gene. CDR3 length: 15 residues. Germline lookup yields CDR1 MDHEN and CDR2 SYDVKM. CDR3 sequence: CASSFPGQDNQPQHF. The CDR3 bases are TGTGCCAGCAGTTTTCCGGGACAGGACAATCAGCCCCAGCATTTT. Together with reference TRBV28 and TRBJ1-5, the CDR3 gives the full variable domain: DVKVTQSSRYLVKRTGEKVFLECVQDMDHENMFWYRQDPGLGLRLIYFSYDVKMKEKGDIPEGYSVSREKKERFSLILESASTNQTSMYLCASSFPGQDNQPQHFGDGTRLSIL.

The chain combines TRBV29-1 with TRBJ1-1; D might be TRBD1 (5 bases). Germline V gene lookup returns CDR1 SQVTM and CDR2 ANQGSEA. The CDR3 has 13 amino acids. V dropped 7 bases and J dropped 7 bases, with 19 bases sitting between them. This chain's CDR3 is CSDRISGLNEAFF. The CDR3, as DNA: TGCAGCGACAGAATCTCGGGGCTTAATGAAGCTTTCTTT. Drawing the rest from reference TRBV29-1 and TRBJ1-1, the complete variable domain is SAVISQKPSRDICQRGTSLTIQCQVDSQVTMMFWYRQQPGQSLTLIATANQGSEATYESGFVIDKFPISRPNLTFSTLTVSNMSPEDSSIYLCSDRISGLNEAFFGQGTRLTVV.

This clonotype was counted only a few times. The chain combines TRBV20-1 with TRBJ1-1; 9 positions agree with TRBD1. Germline trimming cut 5 bases from V and 1 base from J; bases unmatched to any gene: 14. The germline V gene encodes CDR1 DFQATT and CDR2 SNEGSKA (reference sequence). This CDR3 region has 17 residues. CDR3: CSAAAGQGQWSNTEAFF. CDR3 bases: TGCAGTGCTGCCGCGGGACAGGGCCAATGGTCGAACACTGAAGCTTTCTTT.

The chain couples TRBV12-3 or TRBV12-4 to TRBJ2-1, with 8 bases matching TRBD2. CDR3 length: 14 amino acids. Germline trimming cut 6 bases from V and 7 bases from J; bases unmatched to any gene: 8. CDR3: CASRTGLVMNEQFF. The CDR3 nucleotides read TGTGCCAGCAGGACGGGACTAGTAATGAATGAGCAGTTCTTC.

V usage is TRBV20-1 and J usage is TRBJ2-3, with D perhaps matching TRBD2 (6 bases). The tail of the sequence fits TRBJ2-7 better, so the J call may be wrong. Germline V lookup: CDR1 DFQATT, CDR2 SNEGSKA (reference sequence). The CDR3 loop spans 18 amino acids. In nucleotides, the CDR3 is TGCAGTGCTAACCCCCCCTCGCGGTCTGCGGGAATCTCCTACGAGCAGTACTTC. Encoded protein: CSANPPSRSAGISYEQYF.

This clonotype was detected only a few times. The chain recombines TRBV6-1 with TRBJ1-1, with D possibly matching TRBD1 (5 bases). Germline CDR1 MNHNS, CDR2 SASEGT. The germline V and J ends were trimmed by 6 bases and 8 bases, with 19 bases remaining between them. The CDR3 spans 14 residues. The CDR3 reads CASRSGTNTVEAFF. The CDR3 DNA sequence: TGTGCCAGCAGATCAGGGACGAACACTGTAGAAGCTTTCTTT.

The chain joins TRBV24-1 to TRBJ1-2; no clear D gene. This CDR3 has 14 residues. CDR1 and CDR2 (germline): KGHDR, SFDVKD. V was trimmed by 2 bases and J by 4 bases, leaving 10 bases between them. The DNA for the CDR3 is TGTGCCACCAGTGATTCGGACGGTGCCTATGGCTACACCTTC. Its translation is CATSDSDGAYGYTF.

This chain uses TRBV10-2 with TRBJ2-7, with 7 bases aligning to TRBD1. V was clipped by 8 bases and J by 1 base; unmatched bases: 11. Germline CDR1 WSHSY, CDR2 SAAADI. The length of the CDR3 is 15 residues. CDR3 nucleotide sequence: TGCGCCAGCGCCCGGACAGGATTTTCTTCCTACGAGCAGTACTTC. It translates to CASARTGFSSYEQYF.

This clonotype has at least ten counts. The chain recombines TRBV27 with TRBJ2-5; D is unclear. Looked up from germline, CDR1 is MNHEY and CDR2 is SMNVEV (reference sequence). Trimming removed 3 bases at V and 2 bases at J, with 13 bases between. This CDR3 has 15 residues. In nucleotides, the CDR3 is TGTGCCAGCAGTTTTTCCGGCTACGATCAAGAGACCCAGTACTTC. This translates into CASSFSGYDQETQYF.

This clonotype was counted many times. The chain uses TRBV27 and TRBJ2-5; 13 nucleotides line up with TRBD2. Germline V gene sequence: CDR1 MNHEY, CDR2 SMNVEV (reference sequence). The V segment lost 3 bases and the J segment 2 bases; nucleotides outside the gene matches: 3. The CDR3 has 16 amino acids. The CDR3 loop is CASSLWGLAGQETQYF. Written as DNA, the CDR3 is TGTGCCAGCAGTTTGTGGGGACTAGCGGGACAAGAGACCCAGTACTTC.

This clonotype has a handful of counts. This rearrangement joins TRBV18 to TRBJ1-2; D is uncertain. There are 13 residues in the CDR3. Deletions cut 5 bases from V and 4 bases from J, with 11 bases between. The V gene's germline CDR1 is KGHSH and CDR2 LQKENI. CDR3 loop: CASSLRELYGYTF. CDR3 sequence (DNA): TGTGCCAGCTCATTAAGGGAACTCTATGGCTACACCTTC.

This clonotype occurred many times. V gene TRBV6-2 or TRBV6-3 combines with J gene TRBJ2-3, with D tentatively TRBD2 (6 bases). Germline loops: CDR1 MNHEY, CDR2 SVGEGT. CDR3 length: 16 residues. Between the trimmed V and J ends, which lost 4 bases and 7 bases, there was a span of 21 bases. CDR3 coding DNA: TGTGCCAGCAGTTTCCAACCCTCGGGGGAGACGCATACGCAGTATTTT. Amino acids: CASSFQPSGETHTQYF.

This clonotype was seen ten or more times. The CDR3 region is CSALGTAYGYTF. CDR3 nucleotides: TGCAGTGCCCTGGGGACCGCATATGGCTACACCTTC. The rearrangement joins TRBV20-1 to TRBJ1-2, with D perhaps matching TRBD1 (5 bases). CDR3 length: 12 amino acids. CDR1 and CDR2 from the germline V gene are DFQATT and SNEGSKA (reference sequence). The ends were cut back, 6 bases at V and 5 bases at J, with 13 bases in the middle.